Below, 9 T cell receptor beta chains from the same sample are listed, as sequenced in a study of graft-versus-host responses after intestinal transplantation. Antigens of these TCRs are unknown. This table comes from immunoSEQ multiplex PCR, and its TCRdb copy is limited to in-frame clones, with some not included. The sample holds approximately 94,000 clones, about 90% seen once. Sample: unstimulated CD4+ T cells sorted from spleen or lymph node cells, taken before transplant. The source of these receptors is a human donor who was the organ donor for an intestinal transplant.

The chain links TRBV4-1 to TRBJ1-4; D ambiguous. Germline values: CDR1 MGHRA, CDR2 YSYEKL. CDR3 size: 14 residues. V dropped 1 base and J dropped 3 bases, with 6 bases sitting between them. DNA of the CDR3: TGCGCCAGCAGCCAAGGACTCGCTAATGAAAAACTGTTTTTT. The encoded protein is CASSQGLANEKLFF.

The chain links TRBV19 to TRBJ1-3; D may be TRBD1 (5 bases). Germline assignment: CDR1 LNHDA and CDR2 SQIVND (reference sequence). The CDR3 sequence is 14 residues long. Trimming left V 5 bases short and J 0 bases short, with 8 bases between. CDR3 nucleotide sequence: TGTGCCAGTAGTGGACACTTCTCTGGAAACACCATATATTTT. Protein: CASSGHFSGNTIYF.

The chain employs TRBV6-1 and TRBJ1-3, with 7 bases aligning to TRBD1. Germline CDR1 reads MNHNS; CDR2 reads SASEGT. Trimming at V came to 3 bases and at J to 4 bases, leaving 6 bases not matched to a gene. The CDR3 contains 15 residues. CDR3 residues: CASSDRADRGNTIYF. The CDR3 nucleotides read TGTGCCAGCAGTGATAGGGCGGACAGGGGAAACACCATATATTTT.

The chain uses TRBV30 and TRBJ2-3; possible D gene TRBD1, 5 bases. The CDR3 spans 15 residues. V lost 0 bases and J 2 bases, leaving 12 bases between the germline ends. Germline CDR1 reads GTSNPN; CDR2 reads SVGIG (reference sequence). CDR3 nucleotides: TGTGCCTGGAGTGTCGGGTCAGGGTTCACAGATACGCAGTATTTT. Amino acids: CAWSVGSGFTDTQYF.

The V and J genes are TRBV30 and TRBJ2-3; no definite D call. CDR3 length: 13 amino acids. Germline V CDR1 and CDR2: GTSNPN, SVGIG (reference sequence). Trimming took 1 base from V and 3 from J, leaving 8 bases between them. The CDR3 sequence: CAWSATSTDTQYF. CDR3 sequence (DNA): TGTGCCTGGAGTGCGACTTCGACAGATACGCAGTATTTT.

In its sample, this clone was seen once. The J gene is TRBJ1-1, the V gene TRBV7-3; possible D gene TRBD1, 5 bases. Per the germline V gene, CDR1 is SGHTA and CDR2 is FQGTGA. CDR3 length equals 15 residues. Trimming pared 4 bases from V and 4 bases from J, leaving 16 bases between. The chain's CDR3 is CASSSRGSGATEAFF. CDR3 coding DNA: TGTGCCAGCAGCTCCCGAGGTAGTGGGGCCACTGAAGCTTTCTTT.

The J gene is TRBJ2-3, the V gene TRBV4-2, with 13 positions matching TRBD2. V was pared by 0 bases and J by 0 bases, with 3 bases of the junction left unmatched. Germline loops: CDR1 LGHNA, CDR2 YNFKEQ. The CDR3 contains 18 residues. CDR3 in amino acids: CASSQDQLAGGSTDTQYF. CDR3 bases: TGTGCCAGCAGCCAAGATCAACTAGCGGGGGGGAGCACAGATACGCAGTATTTT.

The table lists this clone with a few counts. The chain uses TRBV9 and TRBJ1-6; 7 bases are shared with TRBD1. Trimming at V came to 2 bases and at J to 10 bases, leaving 9 bases not matched to a gene. Germline V gene data show CDR1 as SGDLS and CDR2 as YYNGEE. The CDR3 contains 15 residues. This CDR3 reads CASSVGNRGRSPLHF. The DNA of the CDR3 is TGTGCCAGCAGCGTTGGAAACAGGGGCCGATCACCCCTCCACTTT.

This clone was seen just once. The genes are TRBV10-3 and TRBJ1-1, with no clear D. CDR1 is ENHRY and CDR2 is SYGVKD in the germline V gene. The CDR3 has 12 residues. V lost 3 bases, J lost 6 bases, and 8 bases lay in between. The CDR3 protein is CAISDGQPEAFF. CDR3 sequence (DNA): TGTGCCATCAGTGATGGGCAGCCTGAAGCTTTCTTT.